This entry lists 4 T cell receptor beta chains sequenced from one sample in a study of PD-L1 blockade in urothelial cancer. Profiling relied on immunoSEQ multiplex PCR, and the TCRdb table lists in-frame clones only, not all of them. The repertoire holds about 72,000 clones, with around 90% as singletons. As to time point: pretreatment peripheral blood. The sequences come from PBMCs, collected around atezolizumab (anti-PD-L1) treatment. Receptors originate from a man aged 65-85 years with urothelial cancer.

This chain's CDR3 is CASSTELLSSYNEQFF. CDR3 sequence (DNA): TGTGCCAGTAGTACCGAGTTGTTGAGCTCCTACAATGAGCAGTTCTTC. The chain carries TRBV19 and TRBJ2-1; D is unresolved. The CDR3 sequence is 16 residues long. The germline V gene has CDR1 LNHDA and CDR2 SQIVND (reference sequence). Trimming left V 4 bases short and J 0 bases short, with 13 bases between. Drawing the rest from reference TRBV19 and TRBJ2-1, the complete variable domain is DGGITQSPKYLFRKEGQNVTLSCEQNLNHDAMYWYRQDPGQGLRLIYYSQIVNDFQKGDIAEGYSVSREKKESFPLTVTSAQKNPTAFYLCASSTELLSSYNEQFFGPGTRLTVL.

The chain employs TRBV18 and TRBJ2-2, with TRBD1 matching over 9 bases. Unmatched junction bases numbered 4, after V lost 4 bases and J lost 7 bases. The CDR3 extends over 14 amino acids. CDR1 is KGHSH and CDR2 is LQKENI in the germline V gene. The CDR3 DNA reads as TGTGCCAGCTCACAAAGGACAGGGGACGGGGAGCTGTTTTTT. Translated, it gives CASSQRTGDGELFF. Full variable domain (outside the CDR3, taken from reference TRBV18 and TRBJ2-2): NAGVMQNPRHLVRRRGQEARLRCSPMKGHSHVYWYRQLPEEGLKFMVYLQKENIIDESGMPKERFSAEFPKEGPSILRIQQVVRGDSAAYFCASSQRTGDGELFFGEGSRLTVL.

This clone has a single count. The chain recombines TRBV28 with TRBJ2-2, with D possibly being TRBD1 (5 bases). The CDR3 consists of 13 residues. CDR1 is MDHEN, CDR2 SYDVKM, per germline. V shed 6 bases and J shed 4 bases, with 9 bases lying between them. CDR3 in amino acids: CASRQAPTGELFF. The CDR3 region has the DNA TGTGCCAGCAGACAGGCTCCCACCGGGGAGCTGTTTTTT.

V is TRBV4-1 and J is TRBJ1-1; TRBD1 matches at 9 bases. With 2 bases clipped from V and 5 bases from J, the junction kept 9 bases outside the gene matches. The CDR3 contains 16 residues. Germline-derived CDR1 and CDR2 are MGHRA and YSYEKL. In nucleotides, the CDR3 is TGCGCCAGCAGCCAACTCAGAGGGACAGGGAAGACTGAAGCTTTCTTT. Amino acids: CASSQLRGTGKTEAFF.